The next 32 T cell receptor beta chains were all read from a single sample in a study of blood T cell repertoires in COVID-19. TCRdb's copy holds only in-frame clones and misses some; the assay was immunoSEQ multiplex PCR. The table shows about 250,000 clones, with 75% to 90% occurring only once. The material sequenced was peripheral blood. The receptors shown here come from a woman aged 40 to 50 who had recovered from COVID-19.

The chain employs TRBV5-4 and TRBJ2-5; TRBD2 aligns across 7 bases. Germline assignment: CDR1 SGHNT and CDR2 YYREEE (reference sequence). CDR3 length: 14 amino acids. J gave up 4 bases and V 1 base, and 4 bases lay outside the gene matches. The CDR3 coding sequence is TGTGCCAGCAGCTTGTTTGTAGCGGGAGAGACCCAGTACTTC. Translating it yields CASSLFVAGETQYF.

The gene calls are TRBV5-1 and TRBJ2-5; TRBD1 might be the D (5 bases). Germline loops: CDR1 SGHRS, CDR2 YFSETQ. V was trimmed by 0 bases and J by 0 bases, leaving 12 bases between them. This CDR3 contains 16 residues. CDR3 sequence reads: CASSLDGAGYQETQYF. The CDR3 DNA follows: TGCGCCAGCAGCTTGGATGGGGCCGGGTACCAAGAGACCCAGTACTTC.

V is TRBV24-1 and J is TRBJ2-1; 8 positions agree with TRBD2. This CDR3 is built from 16 residues. Per germline, CDR1 KGHDR and CDR2 SFDVKD. The junction had 4 bases not matched to a gene; V was cut back by 4 bases and J by 0 bases. The chain's CDR3 is CATSDSSGSSYNEQFF. The CDR3 DNA reads TGTGCCACCAGTGACTCAAGCGGGAGCTCCTACAATGAGCAGTTCTTC.

The rearrangement uses TRBV3-1 (or the pseudogene TRBV3-2) and TRBJ1-5; D uncertain. Germline loops: CDR1 LGHDT, CDR2 YNNKEL (reference sequence). The CDR3 spans 13 residues. V was trimmed by 0 bases and J by 5 bases, leaving 5 bases between them. CDR3 amino acids: CASSQESHQPQHF. CDR3 coding DNA: TGTGCCAGCAGCCAAGAAAGCCATCAGCCCCAGCATTTT.

The CDR3 sequence is CASSPGQGKNQPQHF. The DNA for the CDR3 is TGTGCCAGCAGCCCAGGACAGGGAAAAAATCAGCCCCAGCATTTT. The genes are TRBV6-5 and TRBJ1-5; 8 bases match TRBD1. This CDR3 spans 15 amino acids. The germline V gene encodes CDR1 MNHEY and CDR2 SVGAGI. V trimming: 6 bases; J trimming: 4 bases; junction bases outside the gene matches: 8.

The V gene is TRBV4-1, the J gene TRBJ2-2; TRBD1 matches at 9 bases. From germline, CDR1 is MGHRA and CDR2 YSYEKL. The length of the CDR3 is 14 residues. Trimming removed 4 bases from V and 8 bases from J; junction bases left unmatched: 5. The CDR3 spells CASSRGQGLGELFF. The CDR3 nucleotides read TGCGCCAGCAGCCGTGGACAGGGGCTAGGGGAGCTGTTTTTT.

This chain joins TRBV14 and TRBJ1-1, with D perhaps matching TRBD1 (6 bases). V was pared by 5 bases and J by 5 bases, with 18 bases between. Looked up from germline, CDR1 is SGHDN and CDR2 is FVKESK. There are 15 residues in the CDR3. The CDR3 DNA sequence: TGTGCCAGCAGCGCAAACACAGGGTTCGGGACTGAAGCTTTCTTT. Amino acids: CASSANTGFGTEAFF.

V gene TRBV6-2 or TRBV6-3 combines with J gene TRBJ2-3; D may be TRBD2 (5 bases). CDR3 length: 19 amino acids. V shed 0 bases and J shed 4 bases, with 23 bases lying between them. Looked up from germline, CDR1 is MNHEY and CDR2 is SVGEGT. CDR3 loop: CASSYSRGSGLILSDTQYF. CDR3 nucleotide sequence: TGTGCCAGCAGTTACTCCCGAGGGTCAGGACTCATACTCTCAGATACGCAGTATTTT.

This sequence joins TRBV5-4 and TRBJ2-7; D possibly corresponds to TRBD1 (6 bases). Germline loops: CDR1 SGHNT, CDR2 YYREEE (reference sequence). The V gene lost 0 bases and the J gene lost 6 bases, with 13 bases spanning the gap. The CDR3 covers 14 residues. The CDR3 sequence: CASSLAGVLSEQYV. The DNA of the CDR3 is TGTGCCAGCAGCTTGGCAGGGGTTCTCTCCGAGCAGTACGTC.

The chain combines TRBV5-1 with TRBJ2-7; no clear D gene. V was pared by 2 bases and J by 5 bases, with 2 bases between. The CDR3 sequence is 10 residues long. Germline CDR1 is SGHRS and CDR2 is YFSETQ. CDR3 in amino acids: CASSFNEQYF. The CDR3 bases are TGCGCCAGCAGCTTCAACGAGCAGTACTTC.

This clone came up once. V gene TRBV5-1 combines with J gene TRBJ1-1; D might be TRBD1 (6 bases). The CDR3 is 15 residues long. The germline CDR1 and CDR2 sequences are SGHRS and YFSETQ. Trimming stripped 0 bases from V and 4 bases from J, with 13 bases between. CDR3 in DNA: TGCGCCAGCAGCTTGGAAGGGGGGGCTGGCACTGAAGCTTTCTTT. Translation: CASSLEGGAGTEAFF.

The V and J genes are TRBV4-1 and TRBJ2-7; tentatively, D is TRBD1 (5 bases). The CDR3 covers 13 residues. Deletions cut 4 bases from V and 4 bases from J, with 11 bases between. Per the germline V gene, CDR1 is MGHRA and CDR2 is YSYEKL. The CDR3 region has the DNA TGCGCCAGCAGCCGGACAACTGAATACGAGCAGTACTTC. It specifies CASSRTTEYEQYF.

In its sample, this clone was seen once. The rearrangement joins TRBV4-3 to TRBJ1-2, with TRBD1 matching over 8 bases. V trimming: 1 base; J trimming: 8 bases; junction bases outside the gene matches: 3. The germline gives CDR1 LGHNA, CDR2 YSLEER. This CDR3 contains 13 residues. The CDR3 region has the DNA TGCGCCAGCAGCCAAGGGACAGGGCGAGGCTACACCTTC. The encoded protein is CASSQGTGRGYTF.

This rearrangement joins TRBV4-3 to TRBJ1-2; 10 nucleotides line up with TRBD1. J was trimmed by 6 bases and V by 3 bases; bases with no gene match: 10. CDR1 is LGHNA, CDR2 YSLEER, per germline. The CDR3 loop spans 16 amino acids. CDR3 protein: CASSQLGDRGYNGYTF. CDR3 in DNA: TGCGCCAGCAGCCAGCTGGGGGACAGGGGCTACAATGGCTACACCTTC.

This chain connects TRBV19 to TRBJ2-1; perhaps TRBD1 as D (6 bases). The CDR3 totals 16 residues. Trimming took 7 bases from V and 6 from J, leaving 22 bases between them. Germline V gene sequence: CDR1 LNHDA, CDR2 SQIVND (reference sequence). Here the CDR3 reads CASTAGDLSRFNEQFF. The DNA for the CDR3 is TGTGCCAGTACCGCAGGGGACCTCAGCCGGTTCAATGAGCAGTTCTTC.

The V call is TRBV19, the J call TRBJ2-7; D may be TRBD2 (6 bases). Trimming removed 8 bases from V and 4 bases from J, with 15 bases in between. The CDR3 spans 13 residues. CDR1 is LNHDA and CDR2 is SQIVND in the germline V gene (reference sequence). CDR3 amino acids: CASARDWEYEQYF. In nucleotides, the CDR3 is TGTGCCAGTGCCCGGGACTGGGAATACGAGCAGTACTTC.

The genes are TRBV11-2 and TRBJ1-1; 7 bases match TRBD1. CDR3 length equals 15 residues. Germline CDR1 reads SGHAT; CDR2 reads FQNNGV. V dropped 3 bases and J dropped 4; count of bases not matched to a gene: 8. This CDR3 is CASSFSEGAGTEAFF. Written as DNA, the CDR3 is TGTGCCAGCAGCTTCTCGGAGGGGGCGGGCACTGAAGCTTTCTTT.

This clone appeared once. V and J are TRBV3-1 (or the pseudogene TRBV3-2) and TRBJ1-2; TRBD1 agrees at 7 bases. The CDR3 runs to 14 residues. V dropped 5 bases and J dropped 4; count of bases not matched to a gene: 7. Germline V CDR1 and CDR2: LGHDT, YNNKEL (reference sequence). The CDR3 is CASSYQGEGYGYTF. The DNA of the CDR3 is TGTGCCAGCAGCTATCAGGGGGAAGGCTATGGCTACACCTTC.

The genes are TRBV28 and TRBJ2-7; 9 nucleotides line up with TRBD1. Germline CDR1 and CDR2: MDHEN and SYDVKM. J was trimmed by 4 bases and V by 7 bases; bases with no gene match: 11. CDR3 length equals 15 residues. CDR3 sequence reads: CASNSPGQGSYEQYF. In DNA form, the CDR3 reads TGTGCCAGCAACTCTCCGGGACAGGGTAGTTACGAGCAGTACTTC.

This chain links TRBV29-1 with TRBJ1-1, with a tentative D call TRBD1 (5 bases). V lost 7 bases to trimming and J lost 2 bases, with 17 bases between them. The CDR3 is 14 residues long. Germline CDR1 is SQVTM and CDR2 is ANQGSEA. CDR3: CSARRDSENTEAFF. The CDR3 DNA is TGCAGCGCCCGACGAGACAGTGAAAACACTGAAGCTTTCTTT.

The V and J genes are TRBV12-3 or TRBV12-4 and TRBJ2-3, with D possibly being TRBD2 (5 bases). This CDR3 comprises 13 residues. Trimming left V 4 bases short and J 2 bases short, with 7 bases between. CDR3 sequence (DNA): TGTGCCAGCAGTTACGGGAACACAGATACGCAGTATTTT. The encoded protein is CASSYGNTDTQYF.

V and J are TRBV29-1 and TRBJ2-1; TRBD2 matches 7 bases. The CDR3 runs 15 residues. Germline V gives CDR1 SQVTM, CDR2 ANQGSEA. V dropped 7 bases and J dropped 9; count of bases not matched to a gene: 18. The CDR3 nucleotides read TGCAGCGCCGTCGGACTAGTGGTAGAAGCGGGTGAGCAGTTCTTC. It yields the protein CSAVGLVVEAGEQFF.

The chain is built from TRBV19 and TRBJ2-3, with 8 bases identical to TRBD2. Germline V gene sequence: CDR1 LNHDA, CDR2 SQIVND (reference sequence). The CDR3 is made up of 16 amino acids. V was pared by 6 bases and J by 3 bases, with 11 bases of the junction left unmatched. CDR3 coding DNA: TGTGCCAGTAGCCAGCGGGGGATTCTTGTGACAGATACGCAGTATTTT. Amino acid sequence: CASSQRGILVTDTQYF.

The rearrangement links TRBV21-1 to TRBJ1-1; TRBD1, as called in the table, went unchecked against the DNA. TRBV21-1 is given as a pseudogene. The CDR3 covers 17 residues. The CDR3 DNA reads as TGTGCCAGCAGCCTAAGTACAGGGACGGTACTGAACACTGAAGCTTTCTTT. Its protein product is CASSLSTGTVLNTEAFF.

This clone was seen a single time. The rearrangement uses TRBV19 and TRBJ2-3, with TRBD2 matching over 12 bases. Germline CDR1 LNHDA, CDR2 SQIVND (reference sequence). J lost 0 bases, V lost 5 bases, and 9 bases had no gene match. This CDR3 is 18 amino acids long. DNA for the CDR3: TGTGCCAGTAGTTCGAGGACTAGCGGGGTAACTAGCACAGATACGCAGTATTTT. It translates to CASSSRTSGVTSTDTQYF.

The chain carries TRBV7-2 and TRBJ2-4; 10 nucleotides match TRBD1. V gave up 3 bases and J gave up 6 bases; unmatched junction bases: 2. In germline, CDR1 is SGHTA, CDR2 FQGNSA. The CDR3 loop spans 14 amino acids. The CDR3 here is CASSLTGGANIQYF. The CDR3 DNA follows: TGTGCCAGCAGCTTGACAGGGGGCGCAAACATTCAGTACTTC.

The rearrangement uses TRBV7-9 and TRBJ1-2, with TRBD1 matching 8 bases. In germline, CDR1 is SEHNR, CDR2 FQNEAQ (reference sequence). V was pared by 5 bases and J by 8 bases, with 7 bases of the junction left unmatched. CDR3 size: 13 residues. In DNA, the CDR3 is TGTGCCAGCAGCCGGGACAGGACAAGCGGCTACACCTTC. Amino acid sequence: CASSRDRTSGYTF.

The rearrangement uses TRBV4-1 and TRBJ1-6, with a weak D call TRBD1 (6 bases). Germline CDR1 is MGHRA and CDR2 is YSYEKL. The CDR3 is made up of 16 amino acids. Trimming took 0 bases from V and 4 from J, leaving 10 bases between them. CDR3 amino acids: CASSQEQDSYNSPLHF. CDR3 bases: TGCGCCAGCAGCCAAGAGCAGGACAGTTATAATTCACCCCTCCACTTT.

This rearrangement joins TRBV2 to TRBJ1-4; TRBD1 matches 9 bases. With 6 bases clipped from V and 7 bases from J, the junction kept 6 bases outside the gene matches. CDR3 length: 14 amino acids. CDR1 is SNHLY and CDR2 is FYNNEI in the germline V gene. The CDR3 DNA is TGTGCCAGCAGATCCGGGACAGGGAGTGAAAAACTGTTTTTT. Translating it yields CASRSGTGSEKLFF.

This chain uses TRBV28 with TRBJ1-1; tentatively, D is TRBD1 (5 bases). CDR3 length: 15 residues. V lost 3 bases and J lost 4, with 15 bases in between. CDR1 is MDHEN, CDR2 SYDVKM, per germline. The CDR3 DNA reads TGTGCCAGCAGTTTGGGGCGCCGGCGGAGCACTGAAGCTTTCTTT. It translates to CASSLGRRRSTEAFF.

J is TRBJ2-2 and V is TRBV11-3; 11 bases agree with TRBD1. The ends lost 5 bases at V and 2 bases at J; junction bases unmatched: 16. The CDR3 sequence is 20 residues long. Germline V CDR1 and CDR2: SGHNT, YENEEA. This CDR3 is CASSGIRDRGFLGNTGELFF. The CDR3 bases are TGTGCCAGCAGCGGCATACGGGACAGGGGGTTTCTAGGTAACACCGGGGAGCTGTTTTTT.

In DNA form, the CDR3 reads TGTGCCAGCAGTGAAGCTTCGGGGGGCCGGACTGAAGCTTTCTTT. Its translation: CASSEASGGRTEAFF. The J gene is TRBJ1-1, the V gene TRBV2, with a possible D match to TRBD1 (6 bases). From germline, CDR1 is SNHLY and CDR2 FYNNEI. The germline V and J ends were trimmed by 0 bases and 5 bases, with 13 bases remaining between them. The CDR3 is 15 residues long.